This is a list of T cell receptor beta chains from one sample in a study of a mutant IDH1 vaccine in newly diagnosed glioma. Measured with immunoSEQ multiplex PCR; TCRdb has only the in-frame clones, and not every one. The table has approximately 100,000 clones, about 90% seen once. Sequenced here: PBMCs, sampled from a glioma patient treated with radiotherapy, temozolomide or both. These receptors were obtained from a woman between 45 and 60 years old with glioma. Both conserved end residues are part of each CDR3. Clone size is given for some rows only: seen once, a few or many times, or a class if the clone is expanded.

J	size	V	CDR3
TRBJ2-7	.	TRBV10-3	CATIMGASGRSSYEQYF
TRBJ2-1	.	TRBV7-8	CASSKGLSYNEQFF
TRBJ2-1	.	TRBV10-1	CASSSPGQGGSSSYNEQFF
TRBJ2-7	once	TRBV18	CASSPSRDEQYF
TRBJ1-2	.	TRBV28	CASRPSKGYTF
TRBJ1-5	.	TRBV27	CASSRRAAGRGPNQPQHF
TRBJ2-1	.	TRBV5-4	CASRPDRSSYNEQFF
TRBJ1-6	.	TRBV5-4	CASSWSLQGPLHF
TRBJ1-5	.	TRBV30	CAWSTGSANQPQHF
TRBJ2-3	.	TRBV30	CARSQQGSTDTQYF
TRBJ2-5	.	TRBV2	CASSEYASGWETQYF
TRBJ1-3	.	TRBV30	CAWSVLQGRVSGNTIYF
TRBJ2-1	.	TRBV6-5	CASSSFFNNEQFF
TRBJ2-3	.	TRBV6-1	CASRTSGSTDTQYF
TRBJ1-1	.	TRBV7-9	CASSDGTYTEAFF
TRBJ2-1	.	TRBV6-6	CASSYGQGSYNEQFF
TRBJ2-2	.	TRBV7-3	CASSDSQKGRGSGELFF
TRBJ1-5	.	TRBV27	CASSPSQGRTNQPQHF
TRBJ2-1	.	TRBV19	CASSIDPGQVLNEQFF
TRBJ2-1	.	TRBV7-3	CASSASPGGGYNEQFF
TRBJ1-4	.	TRBV28	CASSFLGGEGKLFF
TRBJ2-6	.	TRBV6-5	CASSYLSGGANVLTF
TRBJ1-2	.	TRBV7-9	CASSLGGLGGYTF
TRBJ1-1	.	TRBV5-1	CASSLLGQDTEAFF
TRBJ1-2	.	TRBV5-5	CASSLRGKDYGYTF
TRBJ1-2	.	TRBV29-1	CSVEDRMGGSRANYGYTF
TRBJ1-6	.	TRBV6-6	CASSYSGTANSPLHF
TRBJ2-3	.	TRBV5-1	CASSLAGGSGTDTQYF
TRBJ1-1	once	TRBV18	CASSPRQGEAEAFF
TRBJ2-7	.	TRBV18	CASSPGTALTYEQYF
TRBJ2-5	.	TRBV20-1	CSASSQETQYF
TRBJ1-5	once	TRBV5-6	CASSEGRFSNQPQHF
TRBJ1-2	.	TRBV28	CASSATGTGGGGYTF
TRBJ1-2	.	TRBV9	CASSIGTGTTFYGYTF
TRBJ1-2	.	TRBV14	CASSQAGANYGYTF
TRBJ2-3	.	TRBV29-1	CSGGDRLFKDTQYF
TRBJ1-1	.	TRBV6-4	CASSDRDTEAFF
TRBJ1-4	once	TRBV9	CASSVGQGDNEKLFF